Listed here are 27 T cell receptor beta chains from one sample, sequenced in a study of blood T cell repertoires in COVID-19. Generated by immunoSEQ multiplex PCR, the TCRdb table keeps only in-frame clones and is missing some. The data show 180,000 or so clones, with 80% to 90% seen just once and roughly 11% held by the top ten. Sequencing input: peripheral blood. The receptor source for this set is a woman in her thirties or forties with COVID-19, enrolled during active disease.

This clone was found once. The CDR3 sequence is CATQGGAPGANVLTF. The CDR3 nucleotides read TGTGCCACCCAAGGAGGGGCGCCTGGGGCCAACGTCCTGACTTTC. The chain recombines TRBV24-1 with TRBJ2-6; possibly TRBD2 for D (6 bases). The germline gives CDR1 KGHDR, CDR2 SFDVKD. The CDR3 consists of 15 residues. Trimming took off 9 bases at V and 2 bases at J, with 13 bases between the two ends.

The rearrangement joins TRBV9 to TRBJ1-1; D is possibly TRBD1 (6 bases). The CDR3 runs to 15 residues. Germline V CDR1 and CDR2: SGDLS, YYNGEE. V shed 6 bases and J shed 0 bases, with 15 bases lying between them. CDR3 DNA: TGTGCCAGCACCCCCCGTGGGGACATGAACACTGAAGCTTTCTTT. Translating it yields CASTPRGDMNTEAFF.

J is TRBJ1-2 and V is TRBV18, with no clear D. Germline loops: CDR1 KGHSH, CDR2 LQKENI. Trimming pared 3 bases from V and 6 bases from J, leaving 17 bases between. The CDR3 contains 15 residues. CDR3 DNA sequence: TGTGCCAGCTCACCGACGCCCCAGCTACGGGATGGCTACACCTTC. Its protein is CASSPTPQLRDGYTF. The full variable domain, with the rest looked up from reference TRBV18 and TRBJ1-2, is NAGVMQNPRHLVRRRGQEARLRCSPMKGHSHVYWYRQLPEEGLKFMVYLQKENIIDESGMPKERFSAEFPKEGPSILRIQQVVRGDSAAYFCASSPTPQLRDGYTFGSGTRLTVV.

This sequence joins TRBV10-3 and TRBJ2-2, with D possibly matching TRBD2 (6 bases). The germline gives CDR1 ENHRY, CDR2 SYGVKD. Trimming pared 3 bases from V and 2 bases from J, leaving 13 bases between. There are 16 residues in the CDR3. The CDR3: CAISERPSENTGELFF. DNA for the CDR3: TGTGCCATCAGTGAACGTCCTAGCGAAAACACCGGGGAGCTGTTTTTT.

V gene TRBV14 combines with J gene TRBJ2-7; 9 bases fit TRBD2. V gave up 2 bases and J gave up 5 bases; unmatched junction bases: 13. CDR3 size: 17 residues. Germline V gene lookup returns CDR1 SGHDN and CDR2 FVKESK. The CDR3 nucleotides read TGTGCCAGCAGCCAAAACCCCCCGGGCGGGAGGGCCCACGAGCAGTACTTC. Its translation: CASSQNPPGGRAHEQYF. Full variable domain (outside the CDR3, taken from reference TRBV14 and TRBJ2-7): EAGVTQFPSHSVIEKGQTVTLRCDPISGHDNLYWYRRVMGKEIKFLLHFVKESKQDESGMPNNRFLAERTGGTYSTLKVQPAELEDSGVYFCASSQNPPGGRAHEQYFGPGTRLTVT.

The V gene is TRBV7-6, the J gene TRBJ2-1, with TRBD2 matching over 10 bases. The CDR3 has 16 residues. Unmatched junction bases numbered 11, after V lost 3 bases and J lost 9 bases. Germline CDR1 SGHVS, CDR2 FNYEAQ. The CDR3 loop reads CASSFSQAGGPGEQFF. Written as DNA, the CDR3 is TGTGCCAGCAGCTTCTCTCAAGCGGGGGGGCCTGGTGAGCAGTTCTTC.

To note about this clone: Other DNA sequences in this specimen translate into the identical CDR3. The rearrangement links TRBV4-2 to TRBJ2-2; 9 bases fit TRBD1. The germline V gene has CDR1 LGHNA and CDR2 YNFKEQ. The J segment lost 2 bases and the V segment lost 4 bases, leaving 2 bases of the junction unmatched. The CDR3 totals 15 residues. The CDR3 region is CASSPGQGNTGELFF. The CDR3 nucleotides are TGTGCCAGCAGCCCGGGACAGGGTAACACCGGGGAGCTGTTTTTT.

The J gene is TRBJ1-6, the V gene TRBV6-6; D is unclear. The CDR3 totals 19 residues. V lost 5 bases and J lost 5, with 25 bases in between. Germline CDR1 reads MNHNY; CDR2 reads SVGAGI (reference sequence). The CDR3 nucleotides read TGTGCCAGCAGTCGTACGATACAAGCGAAACACGAAGATAATTCACCCCTCCACTTT. Amino acids: CASSRTIQAKHEDNSPLHF.

The J gene is TRBJ1-1, the V gene TRBV19, with D unclear. Looked up from germline, CDR1 is LNHDA and CDR2 is SQIVND (reference sequence). The ends were cut back, 1 base at V and 3 bases at J, with 6 bases in the middle. This CDR3 has 13 amino acids. CDR3 sequence reads: CASSIASYTEAFF. Here the CDR3 DNA reads TGTGCCAGTAGTATAGCTTCTTACACTGAAGCTTTCTTT.

The chain carries TRBV5-6 and TRBJ2-7; no clear D gene. The CDR3 sequence is 14 residues long. The germline V gene encodes CDR1 SGHDT and CDR2 YYEEEE. Trimming removed 2 bases at V and 2 bases at J, with 11 bases between. CDR3 in DNA: TGTGCCAGCAGCTTACAGTTTAAGCCCTACGAGCAGTACTTC. This codes for CASSLQFKPYEQYF. Full variable domain (outside the CDR3, taken from reference TRBV5-6 and TRBJ2-7): DAGVTQSPTHLIKTRGQQVTLRCSPKSGHDTVSWYQQALGQGPQFIFQYYEEEERQRGNFPDRFSGHQFPNYSSELNVNALLLGDSALYLCASSLQFKPYEQYFGPGTRLTVT.

V and J are TRBV7-2 and TRBJ2-5, with 11 bases lining up with TRBD2. The V gene end was trimmed by 2 bases and the J gene end by 5 bases; junction bases not matched to a gene: 7. Looked up from germline, CDR1 is SGHTA and CDR2 is FQGNSA. The CDR3 sequence is 16 residues long. The CDR3 is CASSLHSGRAGETQYF. The DNA for the CDR3 is TGTGCCAGCAGCTTACATAGCGGGAGGGCCGGGGAGACCCAGTACTTC.

The J gene is TRBJ2-1, the V gene TRBV19; the match to TRBD2 covers 13 bases. The CDR3 is 19 residues long. The V gene's germline CDR1 is LNHDA and CDR2 SQIVND (reference sequence). Trimming cost V 6 bases and J 0 bases; bases outside gene matches: 11. CDR3 DNA sequence: TGTGCCAGTAGGGTAGCCGGACTAGCGGGGGAAAGCTCCTACAATGAGCAGTTCTTC. It codes for CASRVAGLAGESSYNEQFF.

J is TRBJ2-1 and V is TRBV11-2; D remains ambiguous. In germline, CDR1 is SGHAT, CDR2 FQNNGV. The CDR3 sequence is 18 residues long. The V gene lost 0 bases and the J gene lost 0 bases, with 15 bases spanning the gap. CDR3 DNA sequence: TGTGCCAGCAGCTTAGAGGTTGCGCTCCCGAGCTCCTACAATGAGCAGTTCTTC. Protein sequence: CASSLEVALPSSYNEQFF. Combining the CDR3 with reference TRBV11-2 and TRBJ2-1 gives the whole variable domain EAGVAQSPRYKIIEKRQSVAFWCNPISGHATLYWYQQILGQGPKLLIQFQNNGVVDDSQLPKDRFSAERLKGVDSTLKIQPAKLEDSAVYLCASSLEVALPSSYNEQFFGPGTRLTVL.

CDR3 residues: CSASRGGNNEQFF. The CDR3 region has the DNA TGCAGTGCTAGTCGGGGGGGCAACAATGAGCAGTTCTTC. The chain uses TRBV20-1 and TRBJ2-1; 8 bases agree with TRBD2. Germline V CDR1 and CDR2: DFQATT, SNEGSKA (reference sequence). The CDR3 sequence is 13 residues long. J lost 5 bases, V lost 3 bases, and 3 bases had no gene match.

The chain employs TRBV11-2 and TRBJ2-2; perhaps TRBD2 as D (6 bases). The CDR3 length is 16 residues. Trimming stripped 5 bases from V and 5 bases from J, with 18 bases between. Germline V lookup: CDR1 SGHAT, CDR2 FQNNGV. CDR3 nucleotide sequence: TGTGCCAGCAGCCCCCCGGGACGGGGACTTACCGGGGAGCTGTTTTTT. Translating it yields CASSPPGRGLTGELFF.

The rearrangement uses TRBV6-5 and TRBJ2-7; 11 positions agree with TRBD1. Trimming removed 0 bases from V and 8 bases from J; junction bases left unmatched: 9. The CDR3 totals 16 residues. Germline V gene sequence: CDR1 MNHEY, CDR2 SVGAGI. Here the CDR3 reads CASSYSLGTGGFQQYF. In DNA, the CDR3 is TGTGCCAGCAGTTACTCCCTTGGGACAGGGGGTTTCCAGCAGTACTTC.

V and J are TRBV10-3 and TRBJ2-1; 7 bases line up with TRBD1. Germline V gives CDR1 ENHRY, CDR2 SYGVKD. This CDR3 comprises 14 residues. After removal of 3 bases from V and 9 bases from J, the junction contained 8 bases not matched to a gene. CDR3 sequence reads: CAISDLGQKGEQFF. Here the CDR3 DNA reads TGTGCCATCAGTGATCTGGGACAGAAGGGTGAGCAGTTCTTC.

For the CDR3, the DNA is TGTGCCAGCAGCCAAAACAGGGCTCTGAACACTGAAGCTTTCTTT. This encodes CASSQNRALNTEAFF. The chain carries TRBV14 and TRBJ1-1, with D possibly being TRBD1 (6 bases). The CDR3 runs to 15 residues. Germline V gene sequence: CDR1 SGHDN, CDR2 FVKESK. V was shortened by 2 bases and J by 0 bases, with 10 bases between the two germline ends.

A single count supports this clone. The chain combines TRBV6-2 or TRBV6-3 with TRBJ1-2; 8 bases align to TRBD1. The V gene end was trimmed by 5 bases and the J gene end by 0 bases; junction bases not matched to a gene: 5. From germline, CDR1 is MNHEY and CDR2 SVGEGT. The CDR3 consists of 15 residues. Here the CDR3 reads CASSLRGRSNYGYTF. The DNA of the CDR3 is TGTGCCAGCAGTCTCAGGGGGCGGTCTAACTATGGCTACACCTTC.

The CDR3 reads CASQVPPRVNTEAFF. The CDR3 nucleotides read TGTGCCAGCCAGGTCCCCCCTCGCGTGAACACTGAAGCTTTCTTT. V is TRBV7-3 and J is TRBJ1-1; D not resolved. CDR3 length: 15 residues. V lost 8 bases and J lost 0, with 16 bases in between. Germline assignment: CDR1 SGHTA and CDR2 FQGTGA.

This chain uses TRBV21-1 with TRBJ1-1. TRBV21-1 is a recognized pseudogene. CDR3 length: 14 amino acids. CDR3 protein: CASTNRDTNTEAFF. The CDR3, as DNA: TGTGCCAGCACCAACCGGGATACGAACACTGAAGCTTTCTTT.

The chain links TRBV27 to TRBJ2-7; 11 bases fit TRBD2. V was clipped by 5 bases and J by 2 bases; unmatched bases: 2. The CDR3 runs to 14 residues. The germline V gene encodes CDR1 MNHEY and CDR2 SMNVEV (reference sequence). The CDR3, as DNA: TGTGCCAGCAGTAAGACTAGCGGGGCCTACGAGCAGTACTTC. Translation: CASSKTSGAYEQYF.

The chain has TRBV10-3 and TRBJ2-7, with 8 nucleotides matching TRBD1. CDR1 and CDR2 (germline): ENHRY, SYGVKD. There are 15 residues in the CDR3. J gave up 0 bases and V 3 bases, and 4 bases lay outside the gene matches. The DNA of the CDR3 is TGTGCCATCAGTGACCGGACAGGGAACTCCTACGAGCAGTACTTC. Translating it yields CAISDRTGNSYEQYF.

This clone was observed a single time. The rearrangement links TRBV10-2 to TRBJ2-3; 11 bases map to TRBD2. J was trimmed by 5 bases and V by 4 bases; bases with no gene match: 17. From germline, CDR1 is WSHSY and CDR2 SAAADI. The CDR3 spans 19 residues. CDR3 protein: CASSGPPSATSGEVDTQYF. The CDR3 nucleotides are TGCGCCAGCAGTGGGCCTCCCTCCGCGACTAGCGGGGAGGTAGATACGCAGTATTTT.

The rearrangement links TRBV9 to TRBJ2-5; 12 bases fit TRBD2. The V segment lost 2 bases and the J segment 4 bases; nucleotides outside the gene matches: 6. CDR3 length: 16 residues. CDR1 and CDR2 from the germline V gene are SGDLS and YYNGEE. This chain's CDR3 is CASSVSSGRAPETQYF. The CDR3 region has the DNA TGTGCCAGCAGCGTCTCTAGCGGGAGGGCCCCAGAGACCCAGTACTTC.

J is TRBJ1-6 and V is TRBV4-1, with D uncertain. CDR3 length: 16 amino acids. Trimming pared 4 bases from V and 2 bases from J, leaving 12 bases between. Germline V gene data show CDR1 as MGHRA and CDR2 as YSYEKL. The CDR3 is CASSPQVLAYNSPLHF. The CDR3 bases are TGCGCCAGCAGCCCCCAGGTATTGGCCTATAATTCACCCCTCCACTTT.

This clone has a handful of counts. This sequence joins TRBV6-5 and TRBJ2-1, with 10 bases matching TRBD2. The CDR3 covers 15 residues. V gave up 5 bases and J gave up 3 bases; unmatched junction bases: 4. Germline V lookup: CDR1 MNHEY, CDR2 SVGAGI. The CDR3 loop reads CASSPIAGGYNEQFF. Written as DNA, the CDR3 is TGTGCCAGCAGTCCGATAGCGGGGGGCTACAATGAGCAGTTCTTC.